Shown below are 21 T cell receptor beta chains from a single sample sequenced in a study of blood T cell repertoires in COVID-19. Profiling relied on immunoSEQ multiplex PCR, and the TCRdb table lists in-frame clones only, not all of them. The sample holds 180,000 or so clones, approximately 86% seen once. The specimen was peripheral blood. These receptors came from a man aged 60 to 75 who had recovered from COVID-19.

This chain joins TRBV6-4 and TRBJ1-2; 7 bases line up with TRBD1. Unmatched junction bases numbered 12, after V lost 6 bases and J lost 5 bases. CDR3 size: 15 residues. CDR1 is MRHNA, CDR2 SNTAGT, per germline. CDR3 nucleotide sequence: TGTGCCAGCAGAGCAGGGACAGAGCGAGGATATGGCTACACCTTC. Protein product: CASRAGTERGYGYTF.

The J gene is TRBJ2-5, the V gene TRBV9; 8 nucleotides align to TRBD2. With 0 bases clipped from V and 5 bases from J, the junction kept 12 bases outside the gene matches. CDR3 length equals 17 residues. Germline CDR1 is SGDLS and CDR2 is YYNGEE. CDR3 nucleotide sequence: TGTGCCAGCAGCGTAGAATGGCGGGGGGCTTCAGGGGAGACCCAGTACTTC. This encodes CASSVEWRGASGETQYF.

Here the CDR3 reads CASSQELGGADIDEQFF. DNA for the CDR3: TGTGCCAGCAGCCAAGAATTGGGGGGGGCCGATATCGATGAGCAGTTCTTC. V usage is TRBV3-1 (or the pseudogene TRBV3-2) and J usage is TRBJ2-1; D is perhaps TRBD2 (7 bases). CDR1 is LGHDT, CDR2 YNNKEL, per germline (reference sequence). Trimming left V 0 bases short and J 8 bases short, with 20 bases between. The CDR3 runs 17 residues.

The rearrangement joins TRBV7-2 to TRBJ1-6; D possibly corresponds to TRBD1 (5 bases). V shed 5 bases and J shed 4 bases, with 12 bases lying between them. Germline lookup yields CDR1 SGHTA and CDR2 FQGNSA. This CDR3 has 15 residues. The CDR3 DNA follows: TGTGCCAGCAGCCCATCGACAGATTATAATTCACCCCTCCACTTT. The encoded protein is CASSPSTDYNSPLHF. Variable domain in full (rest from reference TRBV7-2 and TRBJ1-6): GAGVSQSPSNKVTEKGKDVELRCDPISGHTALYWYRQSLGQGLEFLIYFQGNSAPDKSGLPSDRFSAERTGGSVSTLTIQRTQQEDSAVYLCASSPSTDYNSPLHFGNGTRLTVT.

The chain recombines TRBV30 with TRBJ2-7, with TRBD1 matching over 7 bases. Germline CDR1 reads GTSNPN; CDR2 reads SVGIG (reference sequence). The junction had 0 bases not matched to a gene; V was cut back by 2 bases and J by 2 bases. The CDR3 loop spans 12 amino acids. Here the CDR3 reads CAWSTGAYEQYF. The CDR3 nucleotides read TGTGCCTGGAGTACAGGGGCCTACGAGCAGTACTTC.

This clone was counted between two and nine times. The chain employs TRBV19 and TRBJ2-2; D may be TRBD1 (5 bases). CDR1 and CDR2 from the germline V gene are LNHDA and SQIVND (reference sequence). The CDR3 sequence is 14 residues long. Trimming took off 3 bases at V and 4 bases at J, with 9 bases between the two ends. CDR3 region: CASSIPGLTGELFF. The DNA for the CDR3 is TGTGCCAGTAGTATTCCAGGGCTCACCGGGGAGCTGTTTTTT. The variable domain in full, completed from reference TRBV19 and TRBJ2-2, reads DGGITQSPKYLFRKEGQNVTLSCEQNLNHDAMYWYRQDPGQGLRLIYYSQIVNDFQKGDIAEGYSVSREKKESFPLTVTSAQKNPTAFYLCASSIPGLTGELFFGEGSRLTVL.

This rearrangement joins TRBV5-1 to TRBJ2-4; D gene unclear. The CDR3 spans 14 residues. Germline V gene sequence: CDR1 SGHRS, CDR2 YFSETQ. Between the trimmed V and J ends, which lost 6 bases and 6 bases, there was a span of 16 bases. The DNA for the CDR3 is TGCGCCAGCACCCAAGACACCCAAGCAAACATTCAGTACTTC. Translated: CASTQDTQANIQYF.

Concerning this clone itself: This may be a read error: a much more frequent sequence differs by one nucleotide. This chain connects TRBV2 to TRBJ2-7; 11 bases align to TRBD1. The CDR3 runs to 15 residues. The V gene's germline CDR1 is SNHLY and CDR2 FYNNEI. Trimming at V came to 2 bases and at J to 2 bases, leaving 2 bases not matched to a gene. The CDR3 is CASSEWGQGAYEQYF. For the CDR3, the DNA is TGTGCCAGCAGTGAATGGGGACAGGGGGCCTACGAGCAGTACTTC.

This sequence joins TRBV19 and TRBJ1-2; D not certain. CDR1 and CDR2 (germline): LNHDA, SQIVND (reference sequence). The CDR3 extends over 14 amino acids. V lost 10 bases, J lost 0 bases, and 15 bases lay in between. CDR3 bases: TGTGCCACCAGTATATTCCCTTCTAACTATGGCTACACCTTC. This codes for CATSIFPSNYGYTF.

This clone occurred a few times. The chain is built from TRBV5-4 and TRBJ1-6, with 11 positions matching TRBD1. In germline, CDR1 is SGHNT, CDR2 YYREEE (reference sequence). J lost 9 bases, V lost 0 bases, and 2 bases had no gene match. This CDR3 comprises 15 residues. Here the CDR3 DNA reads TGTGCCAGCAGCTTGGCCGGGACAGGGGGTTCACCCCTCCACTTT. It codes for CASSLAGTGGSPLHF.

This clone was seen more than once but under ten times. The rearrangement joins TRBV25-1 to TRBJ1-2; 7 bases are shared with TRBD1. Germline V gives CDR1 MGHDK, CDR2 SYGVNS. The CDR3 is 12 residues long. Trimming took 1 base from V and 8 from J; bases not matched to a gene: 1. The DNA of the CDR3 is TGTGCCAGCAGTGAATTCAGGGGGGGCTACACCTTC. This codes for CASSEFRGGYTF.

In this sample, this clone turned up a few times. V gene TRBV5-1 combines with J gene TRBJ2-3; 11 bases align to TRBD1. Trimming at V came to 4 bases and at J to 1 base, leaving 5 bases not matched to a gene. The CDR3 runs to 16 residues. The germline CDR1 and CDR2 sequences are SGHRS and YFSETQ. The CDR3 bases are TGCGCCAGCAGCACGGGGACAGGGGGAGGCACAGATACGCAGTATTTT. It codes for CASSTGTGGGTDTQYF.

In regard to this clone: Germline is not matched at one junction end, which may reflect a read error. The CDR3, as DNA: TGTGCTAGCAGCTTCGCGGGGGCCTCCTACAATGAGCAGTTCTTC. This codes for CASSFAGASYNEQFF. This chain connects TRBV7-7 to TRBJ2-1; TRBD2 is a possible D gene (7 bases). CDR1 SSHAT and CDR2 FNYEAQ come from the germline V gene (reference sequence). This CDR3 is 15 amino acids long.

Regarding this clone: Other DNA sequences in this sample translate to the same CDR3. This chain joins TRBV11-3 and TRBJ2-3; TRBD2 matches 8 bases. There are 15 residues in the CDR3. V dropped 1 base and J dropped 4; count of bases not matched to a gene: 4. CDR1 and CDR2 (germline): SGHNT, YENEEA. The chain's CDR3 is CASSLGAGGPDTQYF. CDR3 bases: TGTGCCAGCAGCTTAGGTGCGGGGGGCCCAGATACGCAGTATTTT.

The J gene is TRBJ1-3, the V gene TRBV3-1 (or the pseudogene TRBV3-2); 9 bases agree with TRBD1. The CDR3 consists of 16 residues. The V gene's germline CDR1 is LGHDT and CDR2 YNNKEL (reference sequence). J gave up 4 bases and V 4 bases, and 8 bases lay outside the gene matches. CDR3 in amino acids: CASSLVQGAPGNTIYF. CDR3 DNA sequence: TGTGCCAGCAGCCTAGTACAGGGGGCGCCCGGAAACACCATATATTTT.

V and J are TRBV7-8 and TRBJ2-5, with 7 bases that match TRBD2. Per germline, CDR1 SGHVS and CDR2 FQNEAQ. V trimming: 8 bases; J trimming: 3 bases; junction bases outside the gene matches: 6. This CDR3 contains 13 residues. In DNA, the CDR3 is TGTGCCAGCGGGGGAGGGCTAGAAGAGACCCAGTACTTC. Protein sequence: CASGGGLEETQYF.

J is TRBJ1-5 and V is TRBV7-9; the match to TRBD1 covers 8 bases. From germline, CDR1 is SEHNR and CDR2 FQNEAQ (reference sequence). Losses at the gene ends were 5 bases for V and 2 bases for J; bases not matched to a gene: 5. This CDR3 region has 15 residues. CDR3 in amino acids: CASSPDRGGNQPQHF. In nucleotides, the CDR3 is TGTGCCAGCAGCCCTGACAGGGGAGGCAATCAGCCCCAGCATTTT.

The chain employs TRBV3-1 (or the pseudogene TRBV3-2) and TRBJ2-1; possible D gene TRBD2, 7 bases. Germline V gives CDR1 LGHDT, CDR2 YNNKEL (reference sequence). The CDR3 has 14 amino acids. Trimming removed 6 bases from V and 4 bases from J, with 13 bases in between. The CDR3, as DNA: TGTGCCAGCAGACGGGGGGCGGGATACAATGAGCAGTTCTTC. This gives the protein CASRRGAGYNEQFF.

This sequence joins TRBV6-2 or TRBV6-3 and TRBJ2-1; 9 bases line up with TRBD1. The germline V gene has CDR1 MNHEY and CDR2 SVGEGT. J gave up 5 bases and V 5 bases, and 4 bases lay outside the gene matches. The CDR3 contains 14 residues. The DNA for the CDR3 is TGTGCCAGCAGTGGACAGGGGCGTCACAATGAGCAGTTCTTC. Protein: CASSGQGRHNEQFF.

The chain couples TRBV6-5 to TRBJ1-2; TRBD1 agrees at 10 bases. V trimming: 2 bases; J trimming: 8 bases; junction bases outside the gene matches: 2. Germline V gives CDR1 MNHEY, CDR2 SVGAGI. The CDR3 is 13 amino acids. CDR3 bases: TGTGCCAGCAGTTACGGGACAGGGGTAGGCTACACCTTC. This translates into CASSYGTGVGYTF.

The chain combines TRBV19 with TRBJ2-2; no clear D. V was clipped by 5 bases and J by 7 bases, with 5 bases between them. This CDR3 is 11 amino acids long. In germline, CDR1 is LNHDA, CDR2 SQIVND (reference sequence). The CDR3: CASSLSGELFF. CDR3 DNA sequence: TGTGCCAGTAGTCTAAGCGGGGAGCTGTTTTTT.